This T cell receptor (beta chain) was obtained from a study of shared clonotypes between healthy human individuals (dated by TCRdb to about 2020). Background for the entire study: The cohort comprised a couple of women and a few men aged 18 to 49 years. Blood TCR repertoires of four to six healthy adults were deeply sequenced to estimate repertoire size and the extent of clonotype sharing between individuals. To increase sequencing depth and limit assay-specific biases, TCR repertoire library preparation and sequencing were carried out by different laboratories using diverse techniques. Per donor, leukapheresis produced somewhere between about 0.8 and 9 billion PBMCs. General findings and caveats noted by the study authors: Sampling was restricted to blood, and TCR repertoires in tissues likely differ from the TCR repertoires found in blood. The small number of donors limited the genetic and exposure-history diversity represented. Pairwise subsampling indicated that sequencing depth was expected to affect the degree of clonotype sharing among donors.

Healthy HIV-negative adults with no recently reported acute infections or vaccinations were included as donors. Every donor was a Caucasian adult living in Nashville, Tennessee, USA. For unsorted samples, 100 million or so PBMCs were counted, and genomic DNA was extracted using the QIAamp DNA Blood Mini kit. Blood was collected by leukapheresis, and PBMCs were isolated by Ficoll-Histopaque density gradient centrifugation and then cryopreserved in liquid nitrogen vapor phase. The CDR3 spans 12 residues, from the cysteine through the phenylalanine. Only CDR3 DNA is held: 36 bases, read in frame from base 1. Trimming leaves V shorter by 5 bases and J shorter by 7 bases, with the junction holding 4 bases beyond the gene matches. CDR1 and CDR2, looked up from the germline V gene, are SGHTA and FQGNSA. To note about this clone: Its target antigen remains unknown. Base qualities are not at hand, and no much larger clone is one base apart.

TCR CDR3 regions were amplified from genomic DNA by multiplex PCR using the deep immunoSEQ assay. Genomic DNA extracted from each cell subset was distributed evenly over all wells of several immunoSEQ 96-well plates, and each plate served as one replicate. For unsorted PBMC, about 270 ng of genomic DNA, equivalent to around 30,000 T cell genomes, went into each replicate PCR. Ten immunoSEQ deep assay plates were used to sequence the unsorted PBMC genomic DNA. The purified libraries were quantified using a Qubit 3.0 fluorometer, sized with a Bioanalyzer 2100, and then quantified again using the KAPA Library Quantification kit. Each immunoSEQ 96-well plate was sequenced on its own single-read 150-cycle Illumina NextSeq 550 flow cell. The authors processed their data as follows. Because the immunoSEQ output included only junctional sequences and no quality scores, the filtering could not be the same as the filtering used for full-length reads. Sequences were annotated with PyIR, a Python wrapper for IgBLAST v1.9, using IMGT germline references to assign V/J genes and CDR3. Reads with weak V/J assignments (E-value above 1e-6), missing CDR3, stop codons, out-of-frame junctions, or ambiguous translated residues were removed. V3J clonotypes were defined by identical inferred V gene, J gene, and CDR3 amino acid sequence. The percentage overlap between two repertoires was calculated by dividing the number of shared unique clonotypes by the size of the smaller repertoire. RTK rarefaction, the Chao1 estimator, and Recon v2.1 estimates of unobserved clonotypes were used to assess repertoire richness. This immuneACCESS table, as held by TCRdb, lists in-frame sequences with V and J called but not all clones. Of the missing ones, under half trace to an unresolved V gene in checked studies; the others have no known cause. V and J calls and clone size come straight from that table; D and trimming were deduced from the DNA. This sample has approximately 500,000 clones in its table, and 60% to 85% of those were observed once. The ten largest make up 10% to 15% of the sample.

The TCR comes from a woman between 40 and 55 years old in good health. Some clones in this sample may be carry-over from other donors' samples. The V gene is TRBV7-2 and the J gene is TRBJ1-1, with 7 bases in between that match TRBD1. Sequencing used PBMCs. The CDR3 protein sequence reads: CASSPRDSEAFF. The DNA is as follows: TGTGCCAGCAGCCCCCGGGACAGTGAAGCTTTCTTT.